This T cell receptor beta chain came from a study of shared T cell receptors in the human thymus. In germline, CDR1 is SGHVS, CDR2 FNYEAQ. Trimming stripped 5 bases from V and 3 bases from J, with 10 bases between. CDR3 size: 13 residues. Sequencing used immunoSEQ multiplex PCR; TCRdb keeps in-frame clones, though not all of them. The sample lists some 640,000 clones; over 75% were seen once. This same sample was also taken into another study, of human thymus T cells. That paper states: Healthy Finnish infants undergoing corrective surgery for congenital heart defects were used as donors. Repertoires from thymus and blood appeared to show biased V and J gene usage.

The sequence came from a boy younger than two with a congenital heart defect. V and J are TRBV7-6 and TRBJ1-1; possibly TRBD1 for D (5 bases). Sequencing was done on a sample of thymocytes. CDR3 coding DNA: TGTGCCAGCAGCAGCGACAGATACACTGAAGCTTTCTTT. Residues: CASSSDRYTEAFF.